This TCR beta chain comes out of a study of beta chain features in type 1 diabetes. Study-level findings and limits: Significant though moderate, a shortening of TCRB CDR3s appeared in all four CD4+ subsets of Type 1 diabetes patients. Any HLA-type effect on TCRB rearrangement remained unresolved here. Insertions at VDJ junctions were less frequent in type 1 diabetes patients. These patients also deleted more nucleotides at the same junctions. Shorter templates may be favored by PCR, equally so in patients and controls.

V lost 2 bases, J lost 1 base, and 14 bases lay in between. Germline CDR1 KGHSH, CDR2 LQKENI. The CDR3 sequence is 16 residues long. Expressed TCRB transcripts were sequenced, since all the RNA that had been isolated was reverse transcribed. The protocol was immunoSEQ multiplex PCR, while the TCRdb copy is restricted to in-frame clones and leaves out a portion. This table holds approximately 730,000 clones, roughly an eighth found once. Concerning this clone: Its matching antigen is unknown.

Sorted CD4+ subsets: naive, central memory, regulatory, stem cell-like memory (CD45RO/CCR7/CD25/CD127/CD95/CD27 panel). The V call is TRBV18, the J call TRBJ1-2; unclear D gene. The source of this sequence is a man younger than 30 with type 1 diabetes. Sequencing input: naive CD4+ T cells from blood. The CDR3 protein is CASSPLRAPVNYGYTF. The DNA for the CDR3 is TGTGCCAGCTCACCATTGAGGGCACCAGTTAACTATGGCTACACCTTC. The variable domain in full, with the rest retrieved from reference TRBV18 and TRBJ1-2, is NAGVMQNPRHLVRRRGQEARLRCSPMKGHSHVYWYRQLPEEGLKFMVYLQKENIIDESGMPKERFSAEFPKEGPSILRIQQVVRGDSAAYFCASSPLRAPVNYGYTFGSGTRLTVV.